Sequencing of this TCR beta chain was carried out in a study of early T cells in non-severe SARS-CoV-2 infection. Only a few counts were recorded for this clonotype. Each CDR3 protein is one row after TCRdb ran MiXCR on the 5' RACE reads. The sample has about 80,000 distinct CDR3 sequences, approximately 12% seen once. The CDR3 runs 13 residues. V lost 1 base and J 3 bases, leaving 6 bases between the germline ends. CDR1 is SGHVS and CDR2 is FNYEAQ in the germline V gene. The rearrangement links TRBV7-6 to TRBJ2-5, with unresolved D. The sample consisted of whole blood, taken at baseline. The receptor comes from an adult who was a healthcare worker with PCR-confirmed SARS-CoV-2 infection or an uninfected control (not recorded which). The donor label of this sample is uncertain. The CDR3 loop is CASSLEYEETQYF. CDR3 DNA sequence: TGTGCCAGCAGCTTAGAGTACGAAGAGACCCAGTACTTC.